This TCR beta chain is from a study of graft-versus-host responses after intestinal transplantation. Whole-study context: All of the recipients had induction that used anti-thymocyte globulin, then tacrolimus and steroids for two to four years.

The assay was immunoSEQ multiplex PCR, and TCRdb's table has in-frame clones only and misses some. The table records some 88,000 clones, about 92% of them present only once. Study-wide results and limits: Detection of GvH clones occurred in recipient marrow, and some had their first appearance in ileum or blood.

Comment on this clone: The antigen is not known.

The sequencing used unstimulated CD8+ T cells sorted from spleen or lymph node cells, collected before intestinal transplant. The source of this sequence is a human donor who received an intestinal transplant.

The CDR3 loop is CASSQAYGSYNEQFF. CDR3 coding DNA: TGCGCCAGCAGCCAGGCTTACGGGTCCTACAATGAGCAGTTCTTC. The V gene is TRBV4-3, the J gene TRBJ2-1, with D unclear. CDR1 and CDR2 from the germline V gene are LGHNA and YSLEER. V was cut by 3 bases and J by 1 base, with 10 bases left in between. The CDR3 sequence is 15 residues long.